This paragraph reports one TCR beta chain. PCR employed 60 Vbeta and 13 Jbeta primers. The data were produced by immunoSEQ multiplex PCR, yet TCRdb's version contains in-frame clones alone and is incomplete. The sample yields 100,000 to 150,000 clones, roughly three quarters seen once. V lost 3 bases and J lost 7; bases outside the gene matches: 12. The CDR3 spans 16 residues. Germline values: CDR1 MDHEN, CDR2 SYDVKM. These data originate in a study of cytomegalovirus exposure and HLA in healthy donors. The rearrangement links TRBV28 to TRBJ2-7, with 10 bases lining up with TRBD1. The source of this sequence is a woman in her sixties or seventies in good health and CMV-seronegative. The sequenced sample consisted of PBMCs. The CDR3 coding sequence is TGTGCCAGCAGTTTGCCCCGGGACAGGGGACGACGGGAGCAGTACTTC. Translating gives CASSLPRDRGRREQYF.